The sequence of this T cell receptor beta chain was determined in a study of cytomegalovirus exposure and HLA in healthy donors. This clone was observed a few times. 60 Vbeta and 13 Jbeta primers were used in PCR. The assay was immunoSEQ multiplex PCR, and TCRdb's table has in-frame clones only and misses some. The sample contains around 180,000 clones, roughly 71% of which appear only once. The CDR3 runs 11 residues. Trimming shortened V by 6 bases and J by 2 bases, and 5 bases separated the two germline ends. The germline CDR1 and CDR2 sequences are SGHNT and YYREEE (reference sequence). This chain uses TRBV5-4 with TRBJ2-5; D uncertain. The receptor's source is a girl under 18 in good health and CMV-seronegative. The sample comprised PBMCs. The DNA of the CDR3 is TGTGCCAGCACGGTGCAAGAGACCCAGTACTTC. Translating gives CASTVQETQYF.